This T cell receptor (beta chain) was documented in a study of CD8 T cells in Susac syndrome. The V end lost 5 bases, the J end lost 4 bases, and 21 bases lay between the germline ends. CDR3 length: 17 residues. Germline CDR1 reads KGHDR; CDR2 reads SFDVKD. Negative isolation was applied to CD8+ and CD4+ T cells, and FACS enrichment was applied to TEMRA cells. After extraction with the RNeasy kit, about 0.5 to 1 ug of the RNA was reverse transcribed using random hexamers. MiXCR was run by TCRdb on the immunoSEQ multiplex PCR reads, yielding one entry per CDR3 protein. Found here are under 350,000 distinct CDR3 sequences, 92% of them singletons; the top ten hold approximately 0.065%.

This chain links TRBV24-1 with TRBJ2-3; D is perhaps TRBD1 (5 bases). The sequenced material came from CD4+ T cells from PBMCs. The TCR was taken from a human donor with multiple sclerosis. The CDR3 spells CATSALAGQTPPDTQYF. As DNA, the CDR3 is TGTGCCACCAGTGCTCTTGCAGGACAAACCCCGCCAGATACGCAGTATTTT.